Listed below are T cell receptor beta chains from one sample, sequenced in a study of CD8 T cells in Susac syndrome. TCRdb passed the immunoSEQ multiplex PCR reads through MiXCR, listing each CDR3 protein once. The data contain roughly 400,000 distinct CDR3 sequences, more than 80% of them singletons. Sequences were obtained from CD8+ T cells from PBMCs. The receptors were sampled from a human donor with multiple sclerosis. The CDR3 runs from the conserved cysteine through the conserved F or W. Each record gives: D gene, J gene, V gene, clone size, CDR3 DNA, CDR3 protein. D genes are given only for firm matches. Only some rows state a clone size, as once, few, many or a class for expanded clones.

NA,TRBJ1-1,TRBV14,once,TGTGCCAGCAGCCCCCCGATGGACACTGAAGCTTTCTTT,CASSPPMDTEAFF
NA,TRBJ2-7,TRBV28,NA,TGTGCCAGCAGTTTTATCACAGGGACTTACGAGCAGTACTTC,CASSFITGTYEQYF
NA,TRBJ2-4,TRBV28,NA,TGTGCCAGCAGCTCCAGGTTGGGAGACATTCAGTACTTC,CASSSRLGDIQYF
NA,TRBJ1-2,TRBV29-1,NA,TGCAGCGTTGAAGATTGGGGCAGTGGCTACACCTTC,CSVEDWGSGYTF
TRBD2,TRBJ2-3,TRBV11-2,NA,TGTGCCACCGAGGCCGCGGGGGCAGATACGCAGTATTTT,CATEAAGADTQYF
NA,TRBJ2-1,TRBV7-2,NA,TGTGCCAGCAGCATTCGGCGGAACAGAGACAATGAGCAGTTCTTC,CASSIRRNRDNEQFF
NA,TRBJ2-7,TRBV12-3/TRBV12-4,few,TGTGCCAGCAGTTTAGCGCGGCCGTACCTCTACGAGCAGTACTTC,CASSLARPYLYEQYF
NA,TRBJ1-2,TRBV3-1,NA,TGTGCCAGCAGCCAAGAAGGCCCCCGCTATGGCTACACCTTC,CASSQEGPRYGYTF
NA,TRBJ1-2,TRBV6-5,few,TGTGCCAGCAGTTACTCCGGGGGCTATGGCTACACCTTC,CASSYSGGYGYTF
NA,TRBJ1-5,TRBV6-1,few,TGTGCCAGCAGTGAGGCAGGGGCGGGGCAGCCCCAGCATTTT,CASSEAGAGQPQHF
TRBD1,TRBJ1-1,TRBV15,NA,TGTGCCACCAGCAGAGACACAGGGGTGTCTGAAGCTTTCTTT,CATSRDTGVSEAFF
NA,TRBJ2-7,TRBV7-6,NA,TGTGCCAGCAGCTTAGGGGACAACTACGAGCAGTACTTC,CASSLGDNYEQYF
NA,TRBJ2-1,TRBV6-5,few,TGTGCCAGCAGTTACGAGGGAAACTCCTACAATGAGCAGTTCTTC,CASSYEGNSYNEQFF
NA,TRBJ2-7,TRBV13,NA,TGTGCCAGCAGTCCCTGGACTCCCGCGGAGCAGTACTTC,CASSPWTPAEQYF
NA,TRBJ2-7,TRBV6-1,NA,TGTGCCAGCAGTGACACGACAGGTCGGGCTGGATGGGAGCAGTACTTC,CASSDTTGRAGWEQYF
TRBD2,TRBJ2-3,TRBV11-2,few,TGTGCCAGCAGCTTAGCCCCGCTAGCGGGAGTAGCAGATACGCAGTATTTT,CASSLAPLAGVADTQYF
NA,TRBJ2-1,TRBV4-1,once,TGCGCCAGCAGCCAAGATCTACCCTACAATGAGCAGTTCTTC,CASSQDLPYNEQFF
NA,TRBJ2-5,TRBV7-2,NA,TGTGCCAGCAGCCTTACTGCGGGCGCATATGCTCAAGAGACCCAGTACTTC,CASSLTAGAYAQETQYF
NA,TRBJ2-7,TRBV14,few,TGTGCCAGCAGCCGCACGGCCTTTCCCTACGAGCAGTACTTC,CASSRTAFPYEQYF
TRBD1,TRBJ1-1,TRBV6-5,NA,TGTGCCAGCAGTTACGACGGAGGGGGCACGAACACTGAAGCTTTCTTT,CASSYDGGGTNTEAFF
TRBD1,TRBJ2-3,TRBV23-1,NA,TGCGCCAGAGAGGGACAGTTCACAGATACGCAGTATTTT,CAREGQFTDTQYF
NA,TRBJ1-1,TRBV11-2,NA,TGTGCCAGCAGCTTTGGGGGGACGAACACTGAAGCTTTCTTT,CASSFGGTNTEAFF
NA,TRBJ2-1,TRBV29-1,once,TGCAGCGTTGAAGATGGGGGACACTCGAGGGCCTACAATGAGCAGTTCTTC,CSVEDGGHSRAYNEQFF
NA,TRBJ2-1,TRBV2,NA,TGTGCCAGCAGAAACGAACGAGGCGGGGAGGAGACAAACTCCTACAATGAGCAGTTCTTC,CASRNERGGEETNSYNEQFF
NA,TRBJ1-3,TRBV29-1,NA,TGCAGCGTTGCGGGCAGGGAAGGTGGAAACACCATATATTTT,CSVAGREGGNTIYF
TRBD2,TRBJ2-1,TRBV4-1,NA,TGCGCCAGCAGCCAAGGAGCTAGCGGAGGATACAATGAGCAGTTCTTC,CASSQGASGGYNEQFF
NA,TRBJ1-1,TRBV27,NA,TGTGCCAGCAGGCCTTTACGAGACAACACTGAAGCTTTCTTT,CASRPLRDNTEAFF
TRBD2,TRBJ2-3,TRBV4-2,NA,TGTGCCAGCAGCCCCGCAGAATTACCAGCGGGAGGCCCCTTCGATACGCAGTATTTT,CASSPAELPAGGPFDTQYF
NA,TRBJ2-3,TRBV10-3,NA,TGTGCCATCAGGCCAAGCGATTGGACAGATACGCAGTATTTT,CAIRPSDWTDTQYF
NA,TRBJ1-2,TRBV12-3/TRBV12-4,NA,TGTGCCAGCAGTTTATCATCCTTCTATGGCTACACCTTC,CASSLSSFYGYTF
NA,TRBJ2-2,TRBV12-3/TRBV12-4,NA,TGTGCCAGCAGCCCAGTGGAAGCCGGGGAGCTGTTTTTT,CASSPVEAGELFF
NA,TRBJ2-5,TRBV20-1,NA,TGCAGTGCTACCCTAAGGGACGGCCAAGAGACCCAGTACTTC,CSATLRDGQETQYF
NA,TRBJ1-2,TRBV29-1,NA,TGCAGCTTTCAGGACAATGCCTATGGCTACACCTTC,CSFQDNAYGYTF
NA,TRBJ1-1,TRBV30,NA,TGTGCCTGGAGTGTACCCAGGGTTGGAAACACTGAAGCTTTCTTT,CAWSVPRVGNTEAFF
NA,TRBJ1-5,TRBV5-1,NA,TGCGCCAGCAGCCCAGGGACATCGGCAGGGCAGCCCCAGCATTTT,CASSPGTSAGQPQHF
TRBD2,TRBJ2-1,TRBV27,NA,TGTGCCAGCAGGGGGGGACTAGCGGGCGAGCAGTTCTTC,CASRGGLAGEQFF
TRBD2,TRBJ2-1,TRBV20-1,NA,TGCAGTGCTCCCTCAGAGCGGGGGGCGATAAATGAGCAGTTCTTC,CSAPSERGAINEQFF
NA,TRBJ2-7,TRBV19,NA,TGTGCCAGTAGTATTCGGACAGAGCCGACCTCCTACGAGCAGTACTTC,CASSIRTEPTSYEQYF
NA,TRBJ1-1,TRBV10-2,NA,TGCGCCAGCCACAGAGACATACTCACTGAAGCTTTCTTT,CASHRDILTEAFF
NA,TRBJ2-7,TRBV7-8,once,TGTGCCAGCAGCTTAAATCGCCAGGGGCTCTCCTACGAGCAGTACTTC,CASSLNRQGLSYEQYF
NA,TRBJ2-7,TRBV5-6,NA,TGTGCCAGCAGCTTGGGCAGGTTTGACTACGAGCAGTACTTC,CASSLGRFDYEQYF
TRBD2,TRBJ2-1,TRBV5-1,NA,TGCGCCAGCAGCCCCCTCGCGAGCGGGGGGCCCAATGAGCAGTTCTTC,CASSPLASGGPNEQFF
NA,TRBJ1-5,TRBV4-1,once,TGCGCCAGCAGCCAATCTCGTCTTAGCCAGCAGATCTACAATCAGCCCCAGCATTTT,CASSQSRLSQQIYNQPQHF
TRBD1,TRBJ1-1,TRBV14,once,TGTGCCAGCAGGGCGGGACAGACTATAAACACTGAAGCTTTCTTT,CASRAGQTINTEAFF
NA,TRBJ2-2,TRBV4-1,NA,TGCGCCAGCAGCCCTGGACCCGAGCCCACCGGGGAGCTGTTTTTT,CASSPGPEPTGELFF
TRBD2,TRBJ2-1,TRBV29-1,NA,TGCAGCGTTGACCCCGCTAGCGGGGGGACCTACAATGAGCAGTTCTTC,CSVDPASGGTYNEQFF
TRBD2,TRBJ2-2,TRBV28,NA,TGTGCCAGCAGTTTCGGACTAGCGGACAACACCGGGGAGCTGTTTTTT,CASSFGLADNTGELFF
NA,TRBJ2-5,TRBV4-1,NA,TGCGCCAGCAGCCCTGCAGGGGGGCCAGCCTCCCCAGAGACCCAGTACTTC,CASSPAGGPASPETQYF